This record concerns one TCR beta chain sequence. The V end lost 1 base, the J end lost 1 base, and 20 bases lay between the germline ends. The CDR3 is made up of 18 amino acids. Germline V gene lookup returns CDR1 SGHDT and CDR2 YYEEEE. Here immunoSEQ multiplex PCR was the method, and the copy in TCRdb shows in-frame clones only, minus some. The sample records tens of thousands of clones, roughly nine tenths being singletons. The data derive from a study of control samples from healthy donors and cancer patients. Sequences were obtained from blood. The chain employs TRBV5-6 and TRBJ1-1; no firm D call. The receptor's source is a man aged 25-45 years in good health. The DNA of the CDR3 is TGTGCCAGCAGCTTGACAGTGTGGGTCTTGGTACGGAACACTGAAGCTTTCTTT. This sequence encodes CASSLTVWVLVRNTEAFF.